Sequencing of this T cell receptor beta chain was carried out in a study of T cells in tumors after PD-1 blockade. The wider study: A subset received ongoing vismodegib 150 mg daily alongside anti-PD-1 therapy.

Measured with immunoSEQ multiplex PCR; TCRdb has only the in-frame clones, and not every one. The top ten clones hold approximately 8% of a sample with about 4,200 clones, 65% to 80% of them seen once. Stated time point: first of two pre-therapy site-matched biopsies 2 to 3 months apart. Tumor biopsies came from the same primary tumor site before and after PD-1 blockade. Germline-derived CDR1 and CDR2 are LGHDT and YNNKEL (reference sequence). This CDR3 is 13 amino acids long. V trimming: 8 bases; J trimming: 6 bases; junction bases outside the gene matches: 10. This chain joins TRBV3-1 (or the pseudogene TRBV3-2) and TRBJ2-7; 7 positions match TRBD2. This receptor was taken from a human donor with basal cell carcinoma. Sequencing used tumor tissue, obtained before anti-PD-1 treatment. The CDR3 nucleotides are TGTGCCAGCTCCCGGGACTACCCCCCCGAGCAGTACTTC. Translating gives CASSRDYPPEQYF.